The 26 T cell receptor beta chains below were found in one sample sequenced in a study of cytomegalovirus exposure and HLA in healthy donors. The study ran its PCR with 60 Vbeta and 13 Jbeta primers. TCRdb keeps only in-frame clones here, not all; method: immunoSEQ multiplex PCR. Of around 120,000 clones detected, nearly 80% appear once; the ten largest clones hold 6.3%. Sequencing input: PBMCs. These receptors all stem from a woman in her thirties or forties in good health and CMV-seronegative.

This clone has a single count. Mismatch with germline at one junction end may stem from a read error. The CDR3 coding sequence is TGTTCCAGCAGCCTCCCGGGGACTTTTTATGGCTACACCTTC. This gives the protein CSSSLPGTFYGYTF. The chain is built from TRBV7-9 and TRBJ1-2; a weak D match, TRBD1 (5 bases). The germline V gene has CDR1 SEHNR and CDR2 FQNEAQ (reference sequence). This CDR3 is 14 amino acids long.

This chain connects TRBV14 to TRBJ2-7; 9 bases map to TRBD1. The trim removed 2 bases at V and 7 bases at J, leaving 9 bases unmatched. CDR1 is SGHDN and CDR2 is FVKESK in the germline V gene. This CDR3 contains 15 residues. The DNA of the CDR3 is TGTGCCAGCAGCCAAACAGGGGGCCTACGATTGGAGCAGTACTTC. This sequence encodes CASSQTGGLRLEQYF. The full variable domain, in which reference TRBV14 and TRBJ2-7 provide the parts outside the CDR3, is EAGVTQFPSHSVIEKGQTVTLRCDPISGHDNLYWYRRVMGKEIKFLLHFVKESKQDESGMPNNRFLAERTGGTYSTLKVQPAELEDSGVYFCASSQTGGLRLEQYFGPGTRLTVT.

The chain uses TRBV7-2 and TRBJ2-2; D is unclear. Trimming removed 2 bases at V and 4 bases at J, with 14 bases between. The CDR3 spans 16 residues. Germline CDR1 reads SGHTA; CDR2 reads FQGNSA. CDR3 amino acids: CASSLNSAVGTGELFF. CDR3 in DNA: TGTGCCAGCAGCTTAAACTCGGCGGTGGGCACCGGGGAGCTGTTTTTT.

This clone was detected once. This chain uses TRBV11-3 with TRBJ2-6; 7 bases are shared with TRBD2. The CDR3 runs 16 residues. Germline CDR1 reads SGHNT; CDR2 reads YENEEA. With V trimmed by 3 bases and J by 2 bases, 4 bases remained unmatched. CDR3 residues: CASSLGGTTGANVLTF. CDR3 in DNA: TGTGCCAGCAGCTTGGGAGGGACCACTGGGGCCAACGTCCTGACTTTC.

CDR3 DNA: TGTGCCAGCAGCGCGACCACGACAGGGGTATCGACTAGGCAGTACTTC. It specifies CASSATTTGVSTRQYF. The V and J genes are TRBV5-8 and TRBJ2-7, with 8 bases aligning to TRBD1. V dropped 4 bases and J dropped 9; count of bases not matched to a gene: 18. CDR3 size: 16 residues. Germline-derived CDR1 and CDR2 are SGHTS and YDEGEE.

The chain joins TRBV7-9 to TRBJ2-7; the D is unclear. This CDR3 comprises 14 residues. Germline CDR1 SEHNR, CDR2 FQNEAQ (reference sequence). Trimming cost V 0 bases and J 3 bases, with 9 bases left between them. The CDR3 protein is CASSLAQTYYEQYF. The CDR3 DNA reads as TGTGCCAGCAGCTTAGCTCAAACCTACTACGAGCAGTACTTC.

This clone was seen only a few times. The chain uses TRBV7-2 and TRBJ1-6; D remains ambiguous. This CDR3 comprises 14 residues. Germline V gives CDR1 SGHTA, CDR2 FQGNSA. V shed 4 bases and J shed 7 bases, with 11 bases lying between them. CDR3 sequence: CASSSNLVNSPLHF. CDR3 in DNA: TGTGCCAGCAGCTCTAATTTAGTGAATTCACCCCTCCACTTT.

This rearrangement joins TRBV9 to TRBJ1-2; D may be TRBD1 (5 bases). The length of the CDR3 is 15 residues. Between the trimmed V and J ends, which lost 4 bases and 4 bases, there was a span of 17 bases. Germline CDR1 SGDLS, CDR2 YYNGEE. The CDR3 protein is CASSPNPGDLYGYTF. The DNA of the CDR3 is TGTGCCAGCAGCCCTAACCCGGGGGACCTCTATGGCTACACCTTC.

The gene calls are TRBV29-1 and TRBJ1-1, with 7 bases lining up with TRBD1. The CDR3 spans 14 residues. The trim removed 8 bases at V and 0 bases at J, leaving 9 bases unmatched. Germline values: CDR1 SQVTM, CDR2 ANQGSEA. CDR3 protein: CSYRQGNMNTEAFF. In nucleotides, the CDR3 is TGCAGCTACAGACAGGGTAACATGAACACTGAAGCTTTCTTT.

This rearrangement joins TRBV19 to TRBJ2-7; 9 nucleotides match TRBD1. This CDR3 is 14 amino acids long. Germline V lookup: CDR1 LNHDA, CDR2 SQIVND (reference sequence). Trimming at V came to 8 bases and at J to 2 bases, leaving 7 bases not matched to a gene. The CDR3 is CASPRDRVTYEQYF. For the CDR3, the DNA is TGTGCCAGTCCCCGGGACAGGGTAACCTACGAGCAGTACTTC. The full variable domain, its missing parts supplied by reference TRBV19 and TRBJ2-7, is DGGITQSPKYLFRKEGQNVTLSCEQNLNHDAMYWYRQDPGQGLRLIYYSQIVNDFQKGDIAEGYSVSREKKESFPLTVTSAQKNPTAFYLCASPRDRVTYEQYFGPGTRLTVT.

This rearrangement joins TRBV5-1 to TRBJ2-1; TRBD2 matches at 10 bases. Unmatched junction bases numbered 9, after V lost 0 bases and J lost 6 bases. The CDR3 sequence is 17 residues long. Germline values: CDR1 SGHRS, CDR2 YFSETQ. CDR3 amino acids: CASSLGPLAGAGNEQFF. CDR3 in DNA: TGCGCCAGCAGCTTGGGACCTCTAGCGGGAGCTGGCAATGAGCAGTTCTTC. Full variable domain (outside the CDR3, taken from reference TRBV5-1 and TRBJ2-1): KAGVTQTPRYLIKTRGQQVTLSCSPISGHRSVSWYQQTPGQGLQFLFEYFSETQRNKGNFPGRFSGRQFSNSRSEMNVSTLELGDSALYLCASSLGPLAGAGNEQFFGPGTRLTVL.

The chain carries TRBV5-4 and TRBJ1-1, with a tentative D call TRBD1 (5 bases). Between the trimmed V and J ends, which lost 4 bases and 1 base, there was a span of 8 bases. The V gene's germline CDR1 is SGHNT and CDR2 YYREEE (reference sequence). This CDR3 is built from 13 residues. The chain's CDR3 is CASSTQGNTEAFF. CDR3 in DNA: TGTGCCAGCAGCACTCAGGGGAACACTGAAGCTTTCTTT.

The chain links TRBV6-6 to TRBJ2-1; D is undetermined. CDR1 MNHNY and CDR2 SVGAGI come from the germline V gene (reference sequence). The CDR3 runs 14 residues. Trimming removed 4 bases at V and 8 bases at J, with 15 bases between. The CDR3 nucleotides read TGTGCCAGCAGTTCCCTCGGGTCCACCGATGAGCAGTTCTTC. Its translation is CASSSLGSTDEQFF.

The DNA of the CDR3 is TGTGCCAGCAGTTTATTGTTACAGGGGGTGGTCTATGGCTACACCTTC. Protein sequence: CASSLLLQGVVYGYTF. The gene calls are TRBV28 and TRBJ1-2; TRBD1 matches at 8 bases. The trim removed 1 base at V and 4 bases at J, leaving 8 bases unmatched. CDR3 size: 16 residues. Germline V gene sequence: CDR1 MDHEN, CDR2 SYDVKM.

CDR3 sequence: CASSDRDYVTYEQYF. Written as DNA, the CDR3 is TGTGCCAGCAGTGACAGGGACTACGTAACCTACGAGCAGTACTTC. The gene calls are TRBV2 and TRBJ2-7; TRBD2 aligns across 7 bases. The CDR3 runs to 15 residues. Trimming removed 3 bases from V and 2 bases from J; junction bases left unmatched: 7. Per the germline V gene, CDR1 is SNHLY and CDR2 is FYNNEI.

A few counts support this clone. The chain is built from TRBV27 and TRBJ2-4; 9 nucleotides align to TRBD2. The CDR3 runs to 16 residues. V gave up 0 bases and J gave up 2 bases; unmatched junction bases: 2. Germline-derived CDR1 and CDR2 are MNHEY and SMNVEV (reference sequence). CDR3 DNA sequence: TGTGCCAGCAGTTTATCGAGCGGGAGGCCCAAAAACATTCAGTACTTC. Translating it yields CASSLSSGRPKNIQYF.

The chain has TRBV5-1 and TRBJ2-3; 8 nucleotides match TRBD2. Germline V lookup: CDR1 SGHRS, CDR2 YFSETQ. Trimming removed 8 bases from V and 6 bases from J; junction bases left unmatched: 11. The CDR3 consists of 14 residues. DNA for the CDR3: TGCGCCAGTGATAGCGGGGCCCCAGGGGATACGCAGTATTTT. It specifies CASDSGAPGDTQYF.

The V and J genes are TRBV5-6 and TRBJ2-5, with D possibly TRBD2 on 5 matching bases. The CDR3 sequence is 14 residues long. Germline assignment: CDR1 SGHDT and CDR2 YYEEEE. The V gene lost 0 bases and the J gene lost 3 bases, with 9 bases spanning the gap. Written as DNA, the CDR3 is TGTGCCAGCAGCTTGGGAGGGAAGGAAGAGACCCAGTACTTC. This translates into CASSLGGKEETQYF.

The chain couples TRBV28 to TRBJ2-1; TRBD2 might be the D (6 bases). The germline V and J ends were trimmed by 3 bases and 0 bases, with 12 bases remaining between them. Germline V gene sequence: CDR1 MDHEN, CDR2 SYDVKM. The CDR3 is 16 residues long. In nucleotides, the CDR3 is TGTGCCAGCAGTTTGTATGAGACTAGCTCCTACAATGAGCAGTTCTTC. Translation gives CASSLYETSSYNEQFF.

This chain joins TRBV4-1 and TRBJ1-2; 8 bases fit TRBD1. The CDR3 length is 12 residues. The V gene's germline CDR1 is MGHRA and CDR2 YSYEKL. J lost 13 bases, V lost 4 bases, and 8 bases had no gene match. The CDR3 DNA reads as TGCGCCAGCAGCCCCTTGGGACAGGCCGGCACCTTC. This encodes CASSPLGQAGTF.

The gene calls are TRBV28 and TRBJ1-2, with a tentative D call TRBD1 (5 bases). V dropped 3 bases and J dropped 7 bases, with 15 bases sitting between them. The CDR3 spans 14 residues. Germline V lookup: CDR1 MDHEN, CDR2 SYDVKM. As DNA, the CDR3 is TGTGCCAGCAGTTTTCCCCCCGGGGGTGGTGGCTACACCTTC. Its translation: CASSFPPGGGGYTF.

Details on this clone: Germline and junction disagree at one end, which may indicate a read error. This rearrangement joins TRBV4-1 to TRBJ2-6; D is perhaps TRBD2 (6 bases). The CDR3 loop spans 16 amino acids. Germline CDR1 and CDR2: MGHRA and YSYEKL. CDR3 loop: CASSQDGGTGANGLTF. CDR3 sequence (DNA): TGCGCCAGCAGCCAAGATGGAGGGACCGGGGCCAACGGCCTGACTTTC.

The chain links TRBV21-1 to TRBJ2-5; the D call in the table, TRBD2, was not verified against the DNA. TRBV21-1 is described as a pseudogene. The CDR3 contains 14 residues. CDR3 sequence: CASSKFPGGETQYF. CDR3 bases: TGTGCCAGCAGCAAGTTTCCGGGGGGAGAGACCCAGTACTTC.

The rearrangement links TRBV27 to TRBJ2-7, with D tentatively TRBD1 (5 bases). Germline loops: CDR1 MNHEY, CDR2 SMNVEV (reference sequence). Trimming took 8 bases from V and 2 from J, leaving 19 bases between them. The CDR3 totals 15 residues. CDR3 protein: CASSIQVQLAYEQYF. The CDR3 bases are TGTGCCAGCTCTATACAGGTCCAATTAGCCTACGAGCAGTACTTC.

This clone was found once. The chain recombines TRBV28 with TRBJ2-7; perhaps TRBD2 as D (6 bases). The CDR3 is 14 residues long. V was clipped by 2 bases and J by 2 bases, with 10 bases between them. Germline CDR1 and CDR2: MDHEN and SYDVKM. The CDR3 DNA reads TGTGCCAGCAGTTTACCGCGGGGCCCCTACGAGCAGTACTTC. Translated: CASSLPRGPYEQYF.

This chain links TRBV19 with TRBJ2-3; 7 positions agree with TRBD1. Germline loops: CDR1 LNHDA, CDR2 SQIVND (reference sequence). CDR3 length: 13 residues. The V gene end was trimmed by 7 bases and the J gene end by 4 bases; junction bases not matched to a gene: 5. CDR3 nucleotides: TGTGCCAGTATATACAGGGGTGCAGATACGCAGTATTTT. Its protein is CASIYRGADTQYF. Together with reference TRBV19 and TRBJ2-3, the CDR3 gives the full variable domain: DGGITQSPKYLFRKEGQNVTLSCEQNLNHDAMYWYRQDPGQGLRLIYYSQIVNDFQKGDIAEGYSVSREKKESFPLTVTSAQKNPTAFYLCASIYRGADTQYFGPGTRLTVL.